The rows below give T cell receptor beta chains drawn from one sample of a study of beta chain features in type 1 diabetes. Clones were sequenced by immunoSEQ multiplex PCR, and TCRdb holds only the in-frame ones, with some missing. This table has some 350,000 clones, 9.5% to 10% appearing once. Sequenced input: central memory CD4+ T cells from blood. These receptors were collected from a man under 40 with type 1 diabetes. Both conserved end residues are part of each CDR3. D genes are given only for firm matches. Only some rows state a clone size, as once, few, many or a class for expanded clones.

j_call v_call clone_size d_call cdr3_aa cdr3_nt
TRBJ2-1 TRBV6-1 few . CASSKGNNEQFF TGTGCCAGCAGTAAAGGAAACAATGAGCAGTTCTTC
TRBJ2-1 TRBV5-4 many TRBD1 CASSPTGMNEQFF TGTGCCAGCAGCCCGACAGGGATGAATGAGCAGTTCTTC
TRBJ2-7 TRBV6-6 few . CASSPNRAVSYEQYF TGTGCCAGCAGCCCAAACAGGGCCGTTTCCTACGAGCAGTACTTC
TRBJ2-5 TRBV2 medium-sized . CASSEQRDQETQYF TGTGCCAGCAGTGAACAGCGGGACCAAGAGACCCAGTACTTC
TRBJ2-2 TRBV6-5 . TRBD2 CASRDSGMTSGELFF TGTGCCAGCAGAGATAGCGGGATGACAAGCGGGGAGCTGTTTTTT
TRBJ2-3 TRBV18 many . CASSPRTKSTDTQYF TGTGCCAGCTCACCACGAACAAAGAGCACAGATACGCAGTATTTT
TRBJ2-1 TRBV6-5 few . CAISLQSSYNEQFF TGTGCCATCTCCCTACAGAGCTCCTACAATGAGCAGTTCTTC
TRBJ2-6 TRBV18 . . CASSPLISGANVLTF TGTGCCAGCTCACCACTCATCTCTGGGGCCAACGTCCTGACTTTC
TRBJ2-5 TRBV18 . . CASSPGGTEETQYF TGTGCCAGCTCACCCGGGGGGACAGAAGAGACCCAGTACTTC
TRBJ2-7 TRBV11-2 . . CASSLGLTYEQYF TGTGCCAGCAGCCTGGGCCTTACCTACGAGCAGTACTTC
TRBJ2-1 TRBV10-3 few TRBD1 CAIRGQFNNEQFF TGTGCCATCAGGGGACAGTTCAACAATGAGCAGTTCTTC
TRBJ1-4 TRBV7-8 . TRBD1 CASSFDPGQGREKLFF TGTGCCAGCAGCTTTGATCCGGGACAGGGACGTGAAAAACTGTTTTTT
TRBJ2-1 TRBV5-1 . . CASGTRDREQFF TGCGCCAGCGGAACCAGGGATCGGGAGCAGTTCTTC
TRBJ1-5 TRBV28 . TRBD1 CASTIIQGNQPQHF TGTGCCAGCACCATAATACAGGGGAATCAGCCCCAGCATTTT
TRBJ2-3 TRBV27 few . CASSLHWTADTQYF TGTGCCAGCAGTTTACACTGGACCGCAGATACGCAGTATTTT
TRBJ2-5 TRBV4-1 few . CASSQPGLMSGQTQYF TGCGCCAGCAGCCAACCGGGACTGATGAGCGGTCAGACCCAGTACTTC